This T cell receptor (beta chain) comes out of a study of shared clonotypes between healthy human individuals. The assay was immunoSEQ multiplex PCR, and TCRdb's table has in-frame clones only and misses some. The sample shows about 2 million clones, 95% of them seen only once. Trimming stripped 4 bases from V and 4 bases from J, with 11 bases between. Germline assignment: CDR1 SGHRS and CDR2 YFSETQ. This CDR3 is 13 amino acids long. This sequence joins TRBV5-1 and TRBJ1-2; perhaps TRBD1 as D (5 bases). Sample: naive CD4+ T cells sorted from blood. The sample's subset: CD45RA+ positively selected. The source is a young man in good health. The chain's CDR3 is CASSPDNLYGYTF. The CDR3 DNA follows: TGCGCCAGCAGCCCGGACAACCTCTATGGCTACACCTTC.